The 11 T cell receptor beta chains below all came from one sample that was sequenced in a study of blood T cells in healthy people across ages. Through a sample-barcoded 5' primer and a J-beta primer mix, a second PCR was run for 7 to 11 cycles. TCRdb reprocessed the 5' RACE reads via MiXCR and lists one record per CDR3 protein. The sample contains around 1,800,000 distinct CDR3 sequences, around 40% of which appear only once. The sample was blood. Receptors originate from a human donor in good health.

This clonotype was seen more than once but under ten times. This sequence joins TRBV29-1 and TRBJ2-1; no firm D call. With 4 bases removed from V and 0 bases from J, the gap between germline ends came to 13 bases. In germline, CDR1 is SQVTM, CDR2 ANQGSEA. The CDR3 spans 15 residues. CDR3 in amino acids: CSVGSWDSSYNEQFF. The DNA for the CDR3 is TGCAGCGTTGGATCATGGGATAGCTCCTACAATGAGCAGTTCTTC.

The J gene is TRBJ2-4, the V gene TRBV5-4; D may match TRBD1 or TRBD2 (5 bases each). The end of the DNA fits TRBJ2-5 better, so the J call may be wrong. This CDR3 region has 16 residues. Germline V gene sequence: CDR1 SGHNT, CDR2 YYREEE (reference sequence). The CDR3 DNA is TGTGCCAGCAGCTTGTTTCGAGGGGCGGTCCAAGAGACCCAGTACTTC. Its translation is CASSLFRGAVQETQYF.

Written as DNA, the CDR3 is TGTGCCAGCAGCTTATATGGGCAGGGCGACTACGAGCAGTACTTC. It specifies CASSLYGQGDYEQYF. This sequence joins TRBV11-1 and TRBJ2-7, with D possibly TRBD1 on 5 matching bases. Trimming removed 2 bases from V and 3 bases from J, with 14 bases in between. The CDR3 is 15 residues long. Germline V lookup: CDR1 SGHAT, CDR2 FQDESV (reference sequence).

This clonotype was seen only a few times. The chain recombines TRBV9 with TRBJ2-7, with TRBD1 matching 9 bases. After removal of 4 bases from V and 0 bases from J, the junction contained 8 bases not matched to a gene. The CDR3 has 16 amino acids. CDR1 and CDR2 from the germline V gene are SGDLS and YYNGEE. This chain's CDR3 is CASSKLGQGSSYEQYF. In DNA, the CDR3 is TGTGCCAGCAGCAAATTGGGACAGGGAAGCTCCTACGAGCAGTACTTC.

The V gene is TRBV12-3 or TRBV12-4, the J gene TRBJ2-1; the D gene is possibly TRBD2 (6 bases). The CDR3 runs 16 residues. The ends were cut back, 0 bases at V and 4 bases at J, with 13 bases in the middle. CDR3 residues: CASSLALDYPYNEQFF. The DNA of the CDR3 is TGTGCCAGCAGTTTAGCGTTGGACTACCCTTACAATGAGCAGTTCTTC.

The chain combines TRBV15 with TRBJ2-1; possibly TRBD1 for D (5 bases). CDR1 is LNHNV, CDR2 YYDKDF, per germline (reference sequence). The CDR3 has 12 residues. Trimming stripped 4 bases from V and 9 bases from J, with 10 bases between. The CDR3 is CATSKTTGEQFF. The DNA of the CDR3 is TGTGCCACCAGCAAGACCACAGGTGAGCAGTTCTTC. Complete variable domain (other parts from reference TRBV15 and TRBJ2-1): DAMVIQNPRYQVTQFGKPVTLSCSQTLNHNVMYWYQQKSSQAPKLLFHYYDKDFNNEADTPDNFQSRRPNTSFCFLDIRSPGLGDTAMYLCATSKTTGEQFFGPGTRLTVL.

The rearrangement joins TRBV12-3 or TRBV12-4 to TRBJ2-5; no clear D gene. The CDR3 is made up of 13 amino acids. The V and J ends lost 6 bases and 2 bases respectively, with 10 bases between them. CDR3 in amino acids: CASRLSLQETQYF. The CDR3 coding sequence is TGTGCCAGCAGGCTTAGTCTACAAGAGACCCAGTACTTC.

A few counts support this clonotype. CDR3 in amino acids: CSARGRGVGNEQFF. In nucleotides, the CDR3 is TGCAGTGCTAGAGGGCGGGGAGTGGGCAATGAGCAGTTCTTC. The chain is built from TRBV20-1 and TRBJ2-1; possible D gene TRBD2, 6 bases. The CDR3 runs 14 residues. Germline V gene data show CDR1 as DFQATT and CDR2 as SNEGSKA (reference sequence). Trimming cost V 1 base and J 6 bases, with 13 bases left between them.

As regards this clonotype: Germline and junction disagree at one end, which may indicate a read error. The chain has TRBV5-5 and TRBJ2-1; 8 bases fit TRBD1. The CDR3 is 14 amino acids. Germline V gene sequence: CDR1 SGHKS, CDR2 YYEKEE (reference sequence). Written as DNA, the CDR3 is TGTGCCAGCAGCTTCCAGGGGGCCTACGATGAGCAGTTCTTC. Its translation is CASSFQGAYDEQFF.

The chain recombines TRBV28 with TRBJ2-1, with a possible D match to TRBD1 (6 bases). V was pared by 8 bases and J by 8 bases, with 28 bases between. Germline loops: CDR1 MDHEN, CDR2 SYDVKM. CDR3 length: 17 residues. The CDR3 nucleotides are TGTGCCAGCGCTAAAGAGGGGACAAGCACAGCCGCCCATGAGCAGTTCTTC. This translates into CASAKEGTSTAAHEQFF.

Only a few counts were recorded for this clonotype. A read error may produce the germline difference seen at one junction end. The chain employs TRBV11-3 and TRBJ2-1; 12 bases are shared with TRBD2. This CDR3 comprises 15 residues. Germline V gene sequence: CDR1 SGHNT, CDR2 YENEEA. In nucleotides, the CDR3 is TGTGTCAGCAGCTTTTCCGGGACTAGCGGGAATGAGCAGTTCTTC. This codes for CVSSFSGTSGNEQFF.